These 30 T cell receptor beta chains came from one sample sequenced in a study of regulatory T cells in long-lasting Graves disease. iRepertoire HTBI primers and Arm-PCR of CDR3 regions built TCR beta libraries. TCRdb independently ran MiXCR on the multiplex PCR reads; one entry per CDR3 protein. This table has some 470,000 distinct CDR3 sequences, about 22% appearing once. Regarding time point: persistent/refractory GD, antithyroid drugs over 5 years with positive TRAb. With RNA extracted from PBMCs as input, the TCR library was made. The sequenced sample was peripheral blood mononuclear cells (PBMCs), obtained when the disease was refractory, from a patient treated with antithyroid drugs. Every receptor here comes from a female donor with Graves disease.

Worth noting for this clonotype: One base away lies a much larger clone, so this may be a sequencing read error. V and J are TRBV2 and TRBJ1-6; possibly TRBD1 for D (6 bases). In germline, CDR1 is SNHLY, CDR2 FYNNEI. The CDR3 is 13 residues long. CDR3 nucleotides: TGTTCCAGTACAGGGAACCAAAATTCACCCCTCCACTTT. Its protein product is CSSTGNQNSPLHF.

The chain links TRBV19 to TRBJ1-5, with no clear D. The V end lost 8 bases, the J end lost 0 bases, and 8 bases lay between the germline ends. This CDR3 has 13 residues. From germline, CDR1 is LNHDA and CDR2 SQIVND (reference sequence). In nucleotides, the CDR3 is TGTGCCAGTTCAGATTATAGCAATCAGCCCCAGCATTTT. Amino acids: CASSDYSNQPQHF.

Ten or more counts support this clonotype. This sequence joins TRBV7-9 and TRBJ1-2; the D is unclear. The CDR3 length is 14 residues. V lost 3 bases, J lost 0 bases, and 8 bases lay in between. Germline CDR1 SEHNR, CDR2 FQNEAQ (reference sequence). Here the CDR3 reads CASSFDGPNYGYTF. CDR3 DNA sequence: TGTGCCAGCAGCTTCGACGGACCTAACTATGGCTACACCTTC.

This chain connects TRBV20-1 to TRBJ2-2, with D possibly being TRBD2 (6 bases). This CDR3 is built from 16 residues. Germline CDR1 is DFQATT and CDR2 is SNEGSKA (reference sequence). V was clipped by 2 bases and J by 2 bases, with 15 bases between them. The CDR3, as DNA: TGCAGTGCTAGACGTACCGGGACTGCTAACACCGGGGAGCTGTTTTTT. The encoded protein is CSARRTGTANTGELFF.

The chain has TRBV24-1 and TRBJ2-7; no clear D gene. V lost 3 bases and J 1 base, leaving 12 bases between the germline ends. The germline V gene encodes CDR1 KGHDR and CDR2 SFDVKD. CDR3 length: 15 amino acids. CDR3 residues: CATSDPADTSYEQYF. DNA of the CDR3: TGTGCCACCAGTGATCCCGCAGACACGTCCTACGAGCAGTACTTC.

The chain uses TRBV20-1 and TRBJ2-7; the D call may be TRBD1 or TRBD2 (6 bases each). Per the germline V gene, CDR1 is DFQATT and CDR2 is SNEGSKA (reference sequence). V lost 5 bases and J 0 bases, leaving 17 bases between the germline ends. The CDR3 spans 15 residues. CDR3 nucleotide sequence: TGCAGTGCTGGGGGCTACCGGGACTTCTCCTACGAGCAGTACTTC. As protein: CSAGGYRDFSYEQYF.

This clonotype was counted ten times or more. The CDR3 sequence is CASSYPPAGDYGYTF. CDR3 in DNA: TGTGCCAGCAGTTACCCCCCGGCAGGAGACTATGGCTACACCTTC. V usage is TRBV6-5 and J usage is TRBJ1-2; D is ambiguous. V lost 2 bases and J 3 bases, leaving 13 bases between the germline ends. CDR1 MNHEY and CDR2 SVGAGI come from the germline V gene. CDR3 length: 15 amino acids.

This clonotype was seen at least ten times. The J gene is TRBJ2-7, the V gene TRBV6-5, with D possibly being TRBD1 (5 bases). CDR3 length equals 13 residues. Trimming removed 2 bases from V and 5 bases from J, with 10 bases in between. In germline, CDR1 is MNHEY, CDR2 SVGAGI. The DNA of the CDR3 is TGTGCCAGCAGTTACCTCGACAGTGACGAGCAGTACTTC. Translation: CASSYLDSDEQYF.

This clonotype occurred many times. The chain combines TRBV20-1 with TRBJ2-7, with a tentative D call TRBD2 (6 bases). Per the germline V gene, CDR1 is DFQATT and CDR2 is SNEGSKA (reference sequence). V lost 0 bases and J lost 3, with 15 bases in between. The CDR3 sequence is 15 residues long. CDR3 DNA: TGCAGTGCTAGAGATCGTGGCGGGAACTTCTACGAGCAGTACTTC. As protein: CSARDRGGNFYEQYF.

This clonotype was seen many times. As DNA, the CDR3 is TGTGCCAGCACCTTAGAAGGGACACCGGCCTACGAGCAGTACTTC. Amino acid sequence: CASTLEGTPAYEQYF. The chain recombines TRBV28 with TRBJ2-7; weak D call: TRBD1 (6 bases). CDR1 is MDHEN and CDR2 is SYDVKM in the germline V gene. The CDR3 is made up of 15 amino acids. Trimming removed 7 bases from V and 2 bases from J, with 18 bases in between.

The chain is built from TRBV4-1 and TRBJ1-1; D gene uncertain. This CDR3 has 14 residues. V lost 5 bases and J lost 0, with 10 bases in between. Germline V lookup: CDR1 MGHRA, CDR2 YSYEKL. DNA for the CDR3: TGCGCCAGCAGCAAAATAGGGATGAACACTGAAGCTTTCTTT. This sequence encodes CASSKIGMNTEAFF.

This clonotype was seen repeatedly, ten times or more. The J gene is TRBJ1-4, the V gene TRBV24-1; no reliable D call. CDR3 length: 15 residues. Trimming stripped 3 bases from V and 7 bases from J, with 14 bases between. CDR1 and CDR2 (germline): KGHDR, SFDVKD. Here the CDR3 DNA reads TGTGCCACCAGTGATCCGGAAGAGGGTACTGAAAAACTGTTTTTT. Protein sequence: CATSDPEEGTEKLFF.

The chain uses TRBV20-1 and TRBJ2-5, with 11 bases matching TRBD2. V lost 3 bases and J lost 5; bases outside the gene matches: 8. Germline CDR1 is DFQATT and CDR2 is SNEGSKA (reference sequence). The CDR3 has 15 amino acids. CDR3 nucleotide sequence: TGCAGTGCTAGTCGCCGACTAGCGGGACGGGAGACCCAGTACTTC. The encoded protein is CSASRRLAGRETQYF.

This clonotype was seen a handful of times. The rearrangement links TRBV11-3 to TRBJ1-1; D ambiguous. V lost 3 bases and J 8 bases, leaving 13 bases between the germline ends. The V gene's germline CDR1 is SGHNT and CDR2 YENEEA. This CDR3 spans 13 amino acids. CDR3 region: CASSLFSGEEAFF. CDR3 bases: TGTGCCAGCAGCTTGTTCTCCGGAGAGGAAGCTTTCTTT.

A remark on this clonotype: The likely explanation is a read error, given a far larger clone one base away. This chain links TRBV7-2 with TRBJ2-5; 7 bases line up with TRBD1. CDR1 and CDR2 from the germline V gene are SGHTA and FQGNSA. The CDR3 has 14 residues. The V gene end was trimmed by 5 bases and the J gene end by 7 bases; junction bases not matched to a gene: 10. The CDR3 DNA is TGTGCCAGCAGCGCTATAACAGGGGAAGGGACCCAGTACTTC. Protein: CASSAITGEGTQYF.

This clonotype was counted a few times. CDR3 region: CASSERVYEQYF. CDR3 in DNA: TGTGCCAGCAGTGAAAGGGTCTACGAGCAGTACTTC. The chain uses TRBV6-1 and TRBJ2-7; the D is unclear. Germline V gene lookup returns CDR1 MNHNS and CDR2 SASEGT. This CDR3 is 12 amino acids long. V was pared by 2 bases and J by 3 bases, with 5 bases between.

This clonotype was counted ten times or more. The rearrangement joins TRBV28 to TRBJ2-7; 7 nucleotides match TRBD2. The ends lost 3 bases at V and 4 bases at J; junction bases unmatched: 9. The germline gives CDR1 MDHEN, CDR2 SYDVKM. CDR3 length: 15 amino acids. In nucleotides, the CDR3 is TGTGCCAGCAGTTTTAGGGCGGGAGAGGATTACGAGCAGTACTTC. Translation: CASSFRAGEDYEQYF.

In this sample, this clonotype turned up a few times. The rearrangement joins TRBV27 to TRBJ2-7; D is unclear. The V gene's germline CDR1 is MNHEY and CDR2 SMNVEV (reference sequence). V was trimmed by 6 bases and J by 5 bases, leaving 11 bases between them. The CDR3 loop spans 12 amino acids. The CDR3 DNA is TGTGCCAGCAGCACCCTAGACCACGAGCAGTACTTC. Translation gives CASSTLDHEQYF.

V is TRBV6-1 and J is TRBJ2-4, with 8 bases aligning to TRBD1. This CDR3 has 14 residues. From germline, CDR1 is MNHNS and CDR2 SASEGT. Trimming removed 4 bases from V and 1 base from J; junction bases left unmatched: 0. CDR3 protein: CASSGQGAKNIQYF. CDR3 in DNA: TGTGCCAGCAGTGGACAGGGGGCCAAAAACATTCAGTACTTC.

This clonotype occurred many times. The V call is TRBV29-1, the J call TRBJ1-2; possible D gene TRBD1, 5 bases. The germline CDR1 and CDR2 sequences are SQVTM and ANQGSEA. CDR3 length: 13 amino acids. V was cut by 6 bases and J by 7 bases, with 18 bases left in between. CDR3 sequence reads: CSVDSATGGGYTF. As DNA, the CDR3 is TGCAGCGTAGATTCGGCTACCGGGGGTGGCTACACCTTC. The entire variable domain, with the rest obtained from reference TRBV29-1 and TRBJ1-2, is as follows: SAVISQKPSRDICQRGTSLTIQCQVDSQVTMMFWYRQQPGQSLTLIATANQGSEATYESGFVIDKFPISRPNLTFSTLTVSNMSPEDSSIYLCSVDSATGGGYTFGSGTRLTVV.

This sequence joins TRBV6-1 and TRBJ1-1; 9 bases match TRBD1. Looked up from germline, CDR1 is MNHNS and CDR2 is SASEGT. CDR3 length: 17 amino acids. Losses at the gene ends were 6 bases for V and 6 bases for J; bases not matched to a gene: 17. DNA for the CDR3: TGTGCCAGCAGCCGACTGACAACAGGGGGCGCGTTGGCTGAAGCTTTCTTT. Protein sequence: CASSRLTTGGALAEAFF.

In its sample, this clonotype was seen many times. The V call is TRBV10-3, the J call TRBJ1-5; D is uncertain. V was clipped by 2 bases and J by 0 bases, with 8 bases between them. The CDR3 runs to 15 residues. CDR1 ENHRY and CDR2 SYGVKD come from the germline V gene. The CDR3, as DNA: TGTGCCATCAGTGAGGTATGGGTTAGCAATCAGCCCCAGCATTTT. This codes for CAISEVWVSNQPQHF.

At least ten counts were recorded for this clonotype. The J gene is TRBJ1-2, the V gene TRBV28, with 7 bases identical to TRBD1. The CDR3 loop spans 15 amino acids. The germline gives CDR1 MDHEN, CDR2 SYDVKM. The trim removed 2 bases at V and 5 bases at J, leaving 8 bases unmatched. CDR3 sequence reads: CASSLNAGGGYGYTF. Written as DNA, the CDR3 is TGTGCCAGCAGTTTAAACGCAGGGGGAGGGTATGGCTACACCTTC.

This clonotype was counted many times. Germline is not matched at one junction end, which may reflect a read error. The J gene is TRBJ1-1, the V gene TRBV11-2; possible D gene TRBD1, 5 bases. This CDR3 comprises 13 residues. In germline, CDR1 is SGHAT, CDR2 FQNNGV. CDR3: CASSFGLDTETFF. The CDR3 nucleotides read TGTGCCAGCAGCTTTGGGTTGGACACTGAAACTTTCTTT.

The chain links TRBV28 to TRBJ2-1; the match to TRBD2 covers 9 bases. This CDR3 region has 18 residues. The V gene end was trimmed by 0 bases and the J gene end by 4 bases; junction bases not matched to a gene: 10. From germline, CDR1 is MDHEN and CDR2 SYDVKM. CDR3 DNA: TGTGCCAGCAGTTTATGGGTCGGGGGAGCGGGGGGTTACAATGAGCAGTTCTTC. Its translation: CASSLWVGGAGGYNEQFF. The full variable domain, its missing parts supplied by reference TRBV28 and TRBJ2-1, is DVKVTQSSRYLVKRTGEKVFLECVQDMDHENMFWYRQDPGLGLRLIYFSYDVKMKEKGDIPEGYSVSREKKERFSLILESASTNQTSMYLCASSLWVGGAGGYNEQFFGPGTRLTVL.

This clonotype was recorded once. A much larger clone lies a single base off, so this may be a read error. This chain uses TRBV5-1 with TRBJ2-7; 12 positions agree with TRBD2. The CDR3 length is 13 residues. Germline CDR1 SGHRS, CDR2 YFSETQ. J lost 6 bases, V lost 4 bases, and 2 bases had no gene match. CDR3 sequence (DNA): TGCGCCAGCAGCCCGACTAGCGGGGGCGAGCAGTACTTC. Translation: CASSPTSGGEQYF.

This clonotype was recorded at least ten times. V gene TRBV7-2 combines with J gene TRBJ1-6; the D is unclear. In germline, CDR1 is SGHTA, CDR2 FQGNSA. The CDR3 has 12 amino acids. The V end was cut by 8 bases, the J end by 7 bases, with 9 bases between. This chain's CDR3 is CASGTGNSPLHF. Written as DNA, the CDR3 is TGTGCCAGCGGAACGGGGAATTCACCCCTCCACTTT.

J is TRBJ2-7 and V is TRBV12-3 or TRBV12-4; TRBD1 agrees at 10 bases. V trimming: 4 bases; J trimming: 5 bases; junction bases outside the gene matches: 2. This CDR3 has 13 residues. The CDR3: CASSSGTGDEQYF. Here the CDR3 DNA reads TGTGCCAGCAGTTCCGGGACAGGGGACGAGCAGTACTTC.

This clonotype was found a few times. The chain combines TRBV27 with TRBJ2-7, with D hard to call. This CDR3 contains 14 residues. Per germline, CDR1 MNHEY and CDR2 SMNVEV (reference sequence). V lost 2 bases to trimming and J lost 3 bases, with 11 bases between them. The CDR3 DNA is TGTGCCAGCAGTTTAAATCCCAGTCTCTACGAGCAGTACTTC. Translation gives CASSLNPSLYEQYF.

This clonotype was recorded at least ten times. The chain uses TRBV28 and TRBJ1-1, with no clear D. Per the germline V gene, CDR1 is MDHEN and CDR2 is SYDVKM. Trimming pared 2 bases from V and 1 base from J, leaving 5 bases between. The CDR3 is made up of 13 amino acids. CDR3 in amino acids: CASSLPENTEAFF. CDR3 coding DNA: TGTGCCAGCAGTTTACCGGAGAACACTGAAGCTTTCTTT.